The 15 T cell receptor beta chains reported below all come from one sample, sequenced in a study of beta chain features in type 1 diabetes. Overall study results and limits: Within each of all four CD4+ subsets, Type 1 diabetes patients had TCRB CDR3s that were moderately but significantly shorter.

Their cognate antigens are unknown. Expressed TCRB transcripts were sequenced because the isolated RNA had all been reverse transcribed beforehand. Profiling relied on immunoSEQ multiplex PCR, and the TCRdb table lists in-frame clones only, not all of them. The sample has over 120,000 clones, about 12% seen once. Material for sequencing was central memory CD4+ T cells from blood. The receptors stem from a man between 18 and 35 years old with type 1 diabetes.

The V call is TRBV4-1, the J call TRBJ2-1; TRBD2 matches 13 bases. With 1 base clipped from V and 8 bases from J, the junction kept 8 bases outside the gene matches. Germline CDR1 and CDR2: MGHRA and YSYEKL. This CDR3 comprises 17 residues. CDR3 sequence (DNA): TGCGCCAGCAGCCAAGCTGCCGGGACTAGCGGGGCTTATGAGCAGTTCTTC. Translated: CASSQAAGTSGAYEQFF.

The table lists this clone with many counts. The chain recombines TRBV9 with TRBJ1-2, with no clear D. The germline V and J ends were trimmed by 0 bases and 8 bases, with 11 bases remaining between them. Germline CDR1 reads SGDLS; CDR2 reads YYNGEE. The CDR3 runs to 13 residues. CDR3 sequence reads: CASSVDGQTGYTF. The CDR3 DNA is TGTGCCAGCAGCGTAGATGGTCAGACAGGCTACACCTTC.

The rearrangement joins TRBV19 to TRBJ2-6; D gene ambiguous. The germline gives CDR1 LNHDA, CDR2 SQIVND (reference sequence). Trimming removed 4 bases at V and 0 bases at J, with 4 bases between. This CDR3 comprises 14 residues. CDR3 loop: CASSNPSGANVLTF. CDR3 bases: TGTGCCAGTAGTAATCCCTCTGGGGCCAACGTCCTGACTTTC.

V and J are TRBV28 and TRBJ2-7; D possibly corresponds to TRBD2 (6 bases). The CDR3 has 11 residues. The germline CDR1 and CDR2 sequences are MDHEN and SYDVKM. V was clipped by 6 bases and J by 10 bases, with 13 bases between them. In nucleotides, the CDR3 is TGTGCCAGCAGGGGAGGACCGCGTCAGTACTTC. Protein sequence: CASRGGPRQYF.

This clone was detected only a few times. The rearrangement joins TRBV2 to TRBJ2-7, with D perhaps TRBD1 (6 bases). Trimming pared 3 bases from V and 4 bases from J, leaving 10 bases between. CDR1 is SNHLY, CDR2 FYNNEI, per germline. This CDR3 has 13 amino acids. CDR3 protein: CASSEERGYEQYF. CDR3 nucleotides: TGTGCCAGCAGTGAGGAAAGGGGGTACGAGCAGTACTTC.

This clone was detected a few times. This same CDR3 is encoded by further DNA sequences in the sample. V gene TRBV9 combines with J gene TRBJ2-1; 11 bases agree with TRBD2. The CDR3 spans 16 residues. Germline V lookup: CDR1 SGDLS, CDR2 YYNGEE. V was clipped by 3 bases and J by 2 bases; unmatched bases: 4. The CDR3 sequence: CASSASGGSTYNEQFF. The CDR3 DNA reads TGTGCCAGCAGCGCTAGCGGGGGGTCCACCTACAATGAGCAGTTCTTC.

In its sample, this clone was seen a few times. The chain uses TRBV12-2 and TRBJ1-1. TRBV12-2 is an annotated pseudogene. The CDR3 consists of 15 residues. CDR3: CASRISRRENTEAFF. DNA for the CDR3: TGTGCAAGTCGTATTTCCCGACGGGAGAACACTGAAGCTTTCTTT.

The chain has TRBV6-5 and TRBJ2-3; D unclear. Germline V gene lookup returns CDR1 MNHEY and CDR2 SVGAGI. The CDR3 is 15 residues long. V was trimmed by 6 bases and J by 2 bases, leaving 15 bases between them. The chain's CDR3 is CASSPTPPPTDTQYF. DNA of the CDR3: TGTGCCAGCAGCCCCACTCCCCCGCCCACAGATACGCAGTATTTT.

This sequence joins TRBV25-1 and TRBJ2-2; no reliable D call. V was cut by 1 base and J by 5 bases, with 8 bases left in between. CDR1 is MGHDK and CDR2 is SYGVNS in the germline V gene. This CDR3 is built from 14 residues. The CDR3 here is CASSEWYTTGELFF. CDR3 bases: TGTGCCAGCAGTGAATGGTACACTACCGGGGAGCTGTTTTTT.

The chain's CDR3 is CAWSSTSDSQPQHF. CDR3 DNA sequence: TGTGCCTGGAGCTCCACCAGCGACAGTCAGCCCCAGCATTTT. The chain employs TRBV30 and TRBJ1-5; perhaps TRBD1 as D (5 bases). V was pared by 3 bases and J by 6 bases, with 15 bases between. Per germline, CDR1 GTSNPN and CDR2 SVGIG (reference sequence). The CDR3 is 14 residues long.

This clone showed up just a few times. CDR3 residues: CAWETLYGYTF. CDR3 sequence (DNA): TGTGCCTGGGAGACACTCTATGGCTACACCTTC. The chain links TRBV30 to TRBJ1-2; no clear D. Germline CDR1 reads GTSNPN; CDR2 reads SVGIG (reference sequence). This CDR3 is 11 amino acids long. V dropped 5 bases and J dropped 4 bases, with 8 bases sitting between them. Drawing the rest from reference TRBV30 and TRBJ1-2, the complete variable domain is SQTIHQWPATLVQPVGSPLSLECTVEGTSNPNLYWYRQAAGRGLQLLFYSVGIGQISSEVPQNLSASRPQDRQFILSSKKLLLSDSGFYLCAWETLYGYTFGSGTRLTVV.

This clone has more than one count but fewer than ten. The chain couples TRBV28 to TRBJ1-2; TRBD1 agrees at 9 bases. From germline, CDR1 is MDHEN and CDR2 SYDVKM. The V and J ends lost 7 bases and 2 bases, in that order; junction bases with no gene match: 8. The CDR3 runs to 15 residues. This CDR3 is CASTTGQGLNYGYTF. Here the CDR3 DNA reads TGTGCCAGCACGACCGGACAGGGGCTCAACTATGGCTACACCTTC.

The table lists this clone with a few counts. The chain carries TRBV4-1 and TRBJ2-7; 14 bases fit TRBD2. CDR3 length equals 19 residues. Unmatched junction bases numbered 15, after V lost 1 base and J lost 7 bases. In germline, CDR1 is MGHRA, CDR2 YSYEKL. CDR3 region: CASSQGIALTSGGAREQYF. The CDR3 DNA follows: TGCGCCAGCAGCCAAGGCATCGCCCTGACTAGCGGGGGGGCGCGGGAGCAGTACTTC.

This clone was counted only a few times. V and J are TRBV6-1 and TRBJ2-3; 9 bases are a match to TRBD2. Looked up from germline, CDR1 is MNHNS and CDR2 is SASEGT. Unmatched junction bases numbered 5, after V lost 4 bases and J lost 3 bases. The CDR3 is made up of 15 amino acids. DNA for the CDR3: TGTGCCAGCAGTGGTGGTAGCGGGGGAACAGATACGCAGTATTTT. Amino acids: CASSGGSGGTDTQYF.

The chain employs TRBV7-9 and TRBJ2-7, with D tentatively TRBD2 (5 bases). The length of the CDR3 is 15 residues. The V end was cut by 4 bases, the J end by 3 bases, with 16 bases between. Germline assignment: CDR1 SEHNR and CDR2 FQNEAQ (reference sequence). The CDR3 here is CASSSAGGDNYEQYF. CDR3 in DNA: TGTGCCAGCAGCTCAGCAGGAGGAGACAACTACGAGCAGTACTTC.